Following are 4 T cell receptor beta chains from one sample sequenced in a study of OX40 agonist ivuxolimab in advanced cancers. Data came from immunoSEQ multiplex PCR; TCRdb stores just in-frame clones and leaves some out. Of around 61,000 clones in the sample, roughly 80% were seen once. Sequencing was performed on CD4+ or CD8+ T cells sorted from blood, taken in a trial of the OX40 agonist ivuxolimab. Every receptor here comes from an adult with an advanced solid tumor such as melanoma, head and neck, liver or kidney cancer.

The chain joins TRBV19 to TRBJ2-3; D is undetermined. The V end was cut by 9 bases, the J end by 1 base, with 14 bases between. CDR1 and CDR2 (germline): LNHDA, SQIVND (reference sequence). The CDR3 covers 14 residues. CDR3 DNA sequence: TGTGCCAGCCAAGTCAGCCCGGGCACAGATACGCAGTATTTT. Translation: CASQVSPGTDTQYF.

The CDR3 DNA sequence: TGTGCCAGCAGCTTAGATAGAGCGGGAGCCTACAATGAGCAGTTCTTC. Amino acids: CASSLDRAGAYNEQFF. The chain employs TRBV7-2 and TRBJ2-1, with 8 bases matching TRBD2. The CDR3 consists of 16 residues. The junction had 4 bases not matched to a gene; V was cut back by 1 base and J by 2 bases. In germline, CDR1 is SGHTA, CDR2 FQGNSA.

This clone was seen once. The V call is TRBV7-3, the J call TRBJ2-2; no clear D gene. Per the germline V gene, CDR1 is SGHTA and CDR2 is FQGTGA. The CDR3 loop spans 13 amino acids. V gave up 5 bases and J gave up 4 bases, with 8 bases separating them. The CDR3 DNA follows: TGTGCCAGCAGCCCCCAAGGCACCGGGGAGCTGTTTTTT. It yields the protein CASSPQGTGELFF.

The chain uses TRBV7-2 and TRBJ1-4; no reliable D call. Germline CDR1 reads SGHTA; CDR2 reads FQGNSA. CDR3 length: 14 amino acids. V lost 3 bases and J lost 0, with 5 bases in between. CDR3 amino acids: CASSFGATNEKLFF. For the CDR3, the DNA is TGTGCCAGCAGCTTTGGGGCAACTAATGAAAAACTGTTTTTT.